The 5 T cell receptor beta chains in this list originate from one sample, sequenced in a study of blood T cell repertoires in COVID-19. Assay used: immunoSEQ multiplex PCR; TCRdb lists only in-frame clones, some missing. This table holds about 80,000 clones, around 69% found once. The source material was peripheral blood. Receptors were obtained from a man in his 70s with active or convalescent COVID-19.

This clone has just one count. This chain joins TRBV5-1 and TRBJ2-2; 8 bases map to TRBD1. Germline trimming cut 1 base from V and 4 bases from J; bases unmatched to any gene: 0. CDR1 is SGHRS, CDR2 YFSETQ, per germline. This CDR3 comprises 14 residues. The CDR3 nucleotides are TGCGCCAGCAGCTTGACAGGGGGCACCGGGGAGCTGTTTTTT. Translating gives CASSLTGGTGELFF.

In this sample, this clone turned up once. The V gene is TRBV19, the J gene TRBJ2-7, with 8 bases that match TRBD1. With 6 bases clipped from V and 7 bases from J, the junction kept 17 bases outside the gene matches. The CDR3 length is 16 residues. Germline loops: CDR1 LNHDA, CDR2 SQIVND (reference sequence). CDR3 in amino acids: CASSSQTGTGLYEQYF. Here the CDR3 DNA reads TGTGCCAGTAGCAGCCAAACCGGGACAGGCCTTTATGAGCAGTACTTC.

V is TRBV29-1 and J is TRBJ1-1, with D hard to call. V was trimmed by 4 bases and J by 7 bases, leaving 13 bases between them. This CDR3 is built from 12 residues. Germline CDR1 is SQVTM and CDR2 is ANQGSEA. CDR3 DNA: TGCAGCGTTGTGGGCGTAGTTTTTGAAGCTTTCTTT. Its protein product is CSVVGVVFEAFF.

This clone was observed a few times. The CDR3 loop reads CASSTQGRQETQYF. CDR3 sequence (DNA): TGTGCCAGTAGTACGCAGGGGCGCCAAGAGACCCAGTACTTC. V usage is TRBV19 and J usage is TRBJ2-5, with D tentatively TRBD1 (6 bases). This CDR3 is 14 amino acids long. Germline V lookup: CDR1 LNHDA, CDR2 SQIVND (reference sequence). The germline V and J ends were trimmed by 4 bases and 1 base, with 10 bases remaining between them.

The chain carries TRBV2 and TRBJ2-7, with 7 nucleotides matching TRBD1. The germline gives CDR1 SNHLY, CDR2 FYNNEI. Trimming at V came to 6 bases and at J to 5 bases, leaving 7 bases not matched to a gene. This CDR3 contains 13 residues. CDR3: CASRGQPEDEQYF. The CDR3 DNA reads as TGTGCCAGCAGGGGACAGCCCGAGGACGAGCAGTACTTC.